The present T cell receptor (beta chain) was sequenced within a study of blood T cell repertoires in COVID-19. Study context: The origin of the acute and convalescent COVID-19 samples was the United States, Italy and Spain.

In the authors' methods: Reference gene primer amplification yielded estimated nucleated cell counts. Assay used: immunoSEQ multiplex PCR; TCRdb lists only in-frame clones, some missing. The D gene and trimming were derived from the DNA, and the V and J assignments and clone size from that table. The sample records roughly 31,000 clones, around 87% being singletons. V was pared by 5 bases and J by 5 bases, with 10 bases of the junction left unmatched. Germline loops: CDR1 SGHVS, CDR2 FNYEAQ. CDR3 length: 15 residues. The rearrangement joins TRBV7-6 to TRBJ1-1; 8 bases are a match to TRBD1. Sequenced: peripheral blood. The sequence derives from a man in his sixties with active COVID-19. For the CDR3, the DNA is TGTGCCAGCAGCGCTGAGGACAGGGAATGGACTGAAGCTTTCTTT. It encodes CASSAEDREWTEAFF.